The rows below give T cell receptor beta chains drawn from one sample of a study of blood T cell repertoires in COVID-19. Repertoires were generated with immunoSEQ multiplex PCR, while TCRdb's copy carries only in-frame clones and drops some. This sample yields about 430,000 clones, of which more than 75% are seen a single time; approximately 1% belongs to the top ten. Sequenced sample: PBMCs or T cells enriched from blood (not recorded which). These receptors were collected from a woman aged 25 to 45 with acute COVID-19. The CDR3 runs from the conserved cysteine through the conserved F or W. The D gene is left open where the match is weak. A row's size may be missing; if present it is once, few, many or a size class.

j_call d_call v_call clone_size cdr3_length cdr3_nt cdr3_aa
TRBJ2-3 - TRBV6-4 once 15 TGTGCCAGCAGCCGCTGGGGGGACCTAGGAGATACGCAGTATTTT CASSRWGDLGDTQYF
TRBJ1-1 - TRBV3-1/TRBV3-2 - 13 TGTGCCAGCAGCCGAACAGGTGGCACTGAAGCTTTCTTT CASSRTGGTEAFF
TRBJ2-2 TRBD2 TRBV24-1 - 17 TGTGCCACCAGTGCCCTTAGCGGGGGGGCCAACACCGGGGAGCTGTTTTTT CATSALSGGANTGELFF
TRBJ2-1 - TRBV5-1 - 13 TGCGCCAGCAGCTTCGGTGTCCCAAATGAGCAGTTCTTC CASSFGVPNEQFF
TRBJ1-2 - TRBV6-2/TRBV6-3 few 14 TGTGCCAGCAGTGGAGGACAGACGGGCTATGGCTACACCTTC CASSGGQTGYGYTF
TRBJ2-1 - TRBV21-1 - 18 TGTGCCAGCAGTCCGGGACAGGGACATACGAGCTCCTACAATGAGCAGTTCTTC CASSPGQGHTSSYNEQFF
TRBJ2-1 TRBD2 TRBV6-4 once 15 TGTGCCAGCACTCCCGCTAGCGGGGGGGCCGGTGAGCAGTTCTTC CASTPASGGAGEQFF
TRBJ1-2 - TRBV1 - 11 TGCACCATCGACAGGGGGAATGGCTACACCTTC CTIDRGNGYTF
TRBJ2-7 TRBD1 TRBV6-5 - 15 TGTGCCAGCAGTTACCGAGGGACAGGGGACTACGAGCAGTACTTC CASSYRGTGDYEQYF
TRBJ2-6 TRBD1 TRBV4-2 once 20 TGTGCCAGCAGCCACCCCACAGGGACAGGGGGCTGGTCTGGGGCCAACGTCCTGACTTTC CASSHPTGTGGWSGANVLTF
TRBJ1-2 TRBD1 TRBV30 once 14 TGTGCCTGGCTTAGGACAGGGGGCGCCAATGGCTACACCTTC CAWLRTGGANGYTF
TRBJ1-5 - TRBV10-3 - 16 TGTGCCATCAGTGAGTCCGTACGGGAGAGCAATCAGCCCCAGCATTTT CAISESVRESNQPQHF
TRBJ2-1 TRBD2 TRBV9 - 15 TGTGCCAGCAGCGCCCGGGGGGATTCCTACAATGAGCAGTTCTTC CASSARGDSYNEQFF
TRBJ2-5 TRBD2 TRBV5-1 - 16 TGCGCCAGCAGCGAAGACCCTAGCGGGGGATATGAGACCCAGTACTTC CASSEDPSGGYETQYF
TRBJ1-1 - TRBV28 - 13 TGTGCCAGCAGTTTACGACAGAACACTGAAGCTTTCTTT CASSLRQNTEAFF
TRBJ1-1 - TRBV4-1 - 12 TGCGCCAGCAGCCAAGAGGGTGCGACAGTACGTTTT CASSQEGATVRF
TRBJ1-2 TRBD1 TRBV6-4 - 14 TGTGCCAGCAGGGCCCTGACAGGGGTTGGTGGCTACACCTTC CASRALTGVGGYTF
TRBJ2-5 TRBD2 TRBV7-2 - 13 TGTGCCAGCAGCTTAGAGACTAGCGGGGCCCCGTACTTC CASSLETSGAPYF
TRBJ1-1 - TRBV6-5 - 12 TGTGCCAGCAGTAGGGGTGGCACTGAAGCTTTCTTT CASSRGGTEAFF
TRBJ1-4 TRBD1 TRBV2 - 14 TGTGCCAGCAGGGAGGACAGGGGGCGCGAAAAACTGTTTTTT CASREDRGREKLFF
TRBJ1-2 - TRBV19 - 14 TGTGCCAGTAGTACGGCTGGGGGGTCTCGAGGCTACACCTTC CASSTAGGSRGYTF
TRBJ2-1 - TRBV7-9 - 15 TGTGCCAGCAGCTTAGTCGGAGAAACAAACAATGAGCAGTTCTTC CASSLVGETNNEQFF
TRBJ1-5 - TRBV30 - 15 TGTGCCTGGAGTGAAAAGACAGAGCCCAATCAGCCCCAGCATTTT CAWSEKTEPNQPQHF
TRBJ2-2 TRBD1 TRBV18 - 16 TGTGCCAGCTCACCACTCGGACAGGGGGCCCCCGGGGAGCTGTTTTTT CASSPLGQGAPGELFF
TRBJ2-7 TRBD1 TRBV5-1 - 14 TGCGCCAGCAGCCTCGGGACAGGACTCTACGAGCAGTACTTC CASSLGTGLYEQYF
TRBJ2-3 - TRBV7-8 - 14 TGTGCCAGCCGACATAGCGGTTCCACAGATACGCAGTATTTT CASRHSGSTDTQYF
TRBJ2-1 TRBD2 TRBV5-1 - 15 TGCGCCAGCAGCTTAGGGACTACCGTATACAATGAGCAGTTCTTC CASSLGTTVYNEQFF
TRBJ2-2 - TRBV27 - 16 TGTGCCAGCAGTTCTATTGTGCAGGCGAACACCGGGGAGCTGTTTTTT CASSSIVQANTGELFF
TRBJ2-7 - TRBV7-3 - 13 TGTGCCAGCAGCTTTACAGGAGCCTACGAGCAGTACTTC CASSFTGAYEQYF
TRBJ2-7 TRBD2 TRBV7-2 - 16 TGTGCCAGCAGCCGGACTAGCGGGGGTTTCTCCTACGAGCAGTACTTC CASSRTSGGFSYEQYF
TRBJ1-6 - TRBV2 - 15 TGTGCCAGCACCAGGCAAGGGGTTCCTAATTCACCCCTCCACTTT CASTRQGVPNSPLHF
TRBJ2-2 TRBD2 TRBV13 - 16 TGTGCCAGCAGCTTGGGGCTAGCGGGGCGCACCGGGGAGCTGTTTTTT CASSLGLAGRTGELFF
TRBJ1-3 - TRBV19 - 13 TGTGCCAGTAGTATTGTTTTCGGGGACACCATATATTTT CASSIVFGDTIYF
TRBJ2-1 - TRBV12-5 - 16 TGTGCTAGTGGTTTGCTTTTGCAGGGATCCTACAATGAGCAGTTCTTC CASGLLLQGSYNEQFF
TRBJ1-2 - TRBV24-1 - 10 TGTGCCACCAAGGGAGATGGCTACACCTTC CATKGDGYTF
TRBJ1-4 - TRBV2 - 14 TGTGCCAGCAGTGAAAGTCAGGGCGGTGAAAAACTGTTTTTT CASSESQGGEKLFF
TRBJ2-1 TRBD2 TRBV7-2 - 15 TGTGCCAGCAGCTTAGGTCTAGCGGGGGGGCATGAGCAGTTCTTC CASSLGLAGGHEQFF
TRBJ1-4 TRBD1 TRBV4-2 - 14 TGTGCCAGCAGGGCAAGACAGGGCGGTGAAAAACTGTTTTTT CASRARQGGEKLFF
TRBJ2-1 - TRBV10-3 - 15 TGTGCCATCAGTGAGTCTATAATAGCTTTGAATGAGCAGTTCTTC CAISESIIALNEQFF
TRBJ2-7 TRBD1 TRBV2 - 14 TGTGCCAGCACTGGGACAGGGGGCAGGGACGAGCAGTACTTC CASTGTGGRDEQYF
TRBJ1-6 TRBD1 TRBV6-5 - 15 TGTGCCAGCAGTAGCCGGGACAGGGGTAATTCACCCCTCCACTTT CASSSRDRGNSPLHF
TRBJ2-5 - TRBV11-3 - 14 TGTGCCAGCAGTCGAATCACGCAGGGGGAGACCCAGTACTTC CASSRITQGETQYF
TRBJ1-6 TRBD1 TRBV19 - 15 TGTGCCAGCGAGACAGGGTCCTCCTATAATTCACCCCTCCACTTT CASETGSSYNSPLHF
TRBJ2-7 - TRBV19 - 16 TGTGCCAGTAGCAGCGGGTACAGGGGCGAAGTCTACGAGCAGTACTTC CASSSGYRGEVYEQYF
TRBJ1-6 - TRBV7-2 - 12 TGTGCCAGCAGCCCTAGGGGTCGTTCCCTCCACTTT CASSPRGRSLHF
TRBJ2-1 - TRBV7-6 once 14 TGTGCCAGCAGCTTGAATTCAGGGTACAATGAGCAGTTCTTC CASSLNSGYNEQFF
TRBJ2-1 TRBD1 TRBV7-3 - 17 TGTGCCAGCAGCTTAAATTCGAGACAGGGTTCCTACAATGAGCAGTTCTTC CASSLNSRQGSYNEQFF
TRBJ2-7 TRBD2 TRBV4-2 - 16 TGTGCCAGCAGCCAAGATCTAGACGGGGGGACCTACGAGCAGTACTTC CASSQDLDGGTYEQYF
TRBJ2-7 TRBD2 TRBV2 - 18 TGTGCCAGCAGCCAACTGGGACTAGCGGGCGGGACTGCCTACGAGCAGTACTTC CASSQLGLAGGTAYEQYF
TRBJ1-5 TRBD1 TRBV19 - 18 TGTGCCAGTAGTCTCAACCACCTAGGGGGCACCGGGAATCAGCCCCAGCATTTT CASSLNHLGGTGNQPQHF
TRBJ1-2 - TRBV28 - 13 TGTGCCACCACCCCTCCGGGGTACTATGGCTACACCTTC CATTPPGYYGYTF
TRBJ1-1 - TRBV10-2 once 14 TGCGCCAGCAGTGAGGTAGCGACATGGGATGAAGCTTTCTTT CASSEVATWDEAFF
TRBJ2-7 - TRBV6-5 once 12 TGTGCCACCTCGGCAGGCGCCTACGAGCAGTACTTC CATSAGAYEQYF